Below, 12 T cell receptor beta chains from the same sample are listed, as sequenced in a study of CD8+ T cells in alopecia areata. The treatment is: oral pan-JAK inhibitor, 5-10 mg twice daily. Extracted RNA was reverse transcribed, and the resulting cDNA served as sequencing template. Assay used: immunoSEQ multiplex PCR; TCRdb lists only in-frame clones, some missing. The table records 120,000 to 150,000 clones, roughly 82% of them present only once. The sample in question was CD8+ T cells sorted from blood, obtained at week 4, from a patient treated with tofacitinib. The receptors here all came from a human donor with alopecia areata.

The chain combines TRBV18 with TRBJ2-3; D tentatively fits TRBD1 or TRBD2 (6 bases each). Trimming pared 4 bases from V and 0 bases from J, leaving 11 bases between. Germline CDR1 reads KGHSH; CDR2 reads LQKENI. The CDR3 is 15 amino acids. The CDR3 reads CASSLTGTSTDTQYF. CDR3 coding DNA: TGTGCCAGCTCACTAACAGGGACTAGCACAGATACGCAGTATTTT.

CDR3 bases: TGTGCCAGCAGCCAAGTGGACAGGGGGTTCTACAATGAGCAGTTCTTC. Its translation: CASSQVDRGFYNEQFF. The J gene is TRBJ2-1, the V gene TRBV14, with 10 bases fitting TRBD1. Germline V lookup: CDR1 SGHDN, CDR2 FVKESK. The CDR3 consists of 16 residues. The ends lost 1 base at V and 3 bases at J; junction bases unmatched: 3. Filled out from reference TRBV14 and TRBJ2-1, the complete variable domain reads EAGVTQFPSHSVIEKGQTVTLRCDPISGHDNLYWYRRVMGKEIKFLLHFVKESKQDESGMPNNRFLAERTGGTYSTLKVQPAELEDSGVYFCASSQVDRGFYNEQFFGPGTRLTVL.

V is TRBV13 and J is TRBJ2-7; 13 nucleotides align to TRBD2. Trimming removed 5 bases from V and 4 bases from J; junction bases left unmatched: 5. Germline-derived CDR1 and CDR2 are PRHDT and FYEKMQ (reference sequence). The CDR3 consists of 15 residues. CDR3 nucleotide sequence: TGTGCCAGCAGCACCCGGACTAGCGGGGGTTACGAGCAGTACTTC. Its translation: CASSTRTSGGYEQYF.

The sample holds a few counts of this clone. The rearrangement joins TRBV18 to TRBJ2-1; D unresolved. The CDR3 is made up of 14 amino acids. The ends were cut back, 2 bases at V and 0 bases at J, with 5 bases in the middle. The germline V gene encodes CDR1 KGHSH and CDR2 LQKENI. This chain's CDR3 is CASSPSSSYNEQFF. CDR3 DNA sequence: TGTGCCAGCTCACCAAGCAGCTCCTACAATGAGCAGTTCTTC.

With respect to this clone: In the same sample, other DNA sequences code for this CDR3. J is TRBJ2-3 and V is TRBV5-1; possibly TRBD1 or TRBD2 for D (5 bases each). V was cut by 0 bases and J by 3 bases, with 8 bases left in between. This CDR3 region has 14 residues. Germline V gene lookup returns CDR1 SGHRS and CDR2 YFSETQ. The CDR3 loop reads CASSLGEGTDTQYF. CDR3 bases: TGCGCCAGCAGCTTGGGTGAGGGGACAGATACGCAGTATTTT.

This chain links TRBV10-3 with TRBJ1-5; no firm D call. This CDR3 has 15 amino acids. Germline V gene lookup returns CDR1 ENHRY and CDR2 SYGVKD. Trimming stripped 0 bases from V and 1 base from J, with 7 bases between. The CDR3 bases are TGTGCCATCAGTGAGTCTTTGGGCAGCAATCAGCCCCAGCATTTT. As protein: CAISESLGSNQPQHF.

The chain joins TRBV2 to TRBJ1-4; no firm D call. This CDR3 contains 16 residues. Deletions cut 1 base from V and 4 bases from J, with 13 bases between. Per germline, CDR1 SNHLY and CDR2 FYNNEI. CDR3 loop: CASSEVAGKYNEKLFF. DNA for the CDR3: TGTGCCAGCAGTGAAGTGGCAGGAAAGTATAATGAAAAACTGTTTTTT.

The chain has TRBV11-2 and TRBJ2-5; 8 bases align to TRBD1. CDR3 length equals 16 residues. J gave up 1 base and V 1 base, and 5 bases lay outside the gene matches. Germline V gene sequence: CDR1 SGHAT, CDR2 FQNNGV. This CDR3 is CASSLGVDRGQETQYF. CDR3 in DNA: TGTGCCAGCAGCTTAGGGGTCGACAGGGGCCAAGAGACCCAGTACTTC.

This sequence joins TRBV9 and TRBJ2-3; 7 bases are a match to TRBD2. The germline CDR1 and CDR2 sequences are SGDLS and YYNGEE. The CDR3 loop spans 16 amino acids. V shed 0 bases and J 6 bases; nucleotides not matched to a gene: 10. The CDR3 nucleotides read TGTGCCAGCAGCGTAGGGTCGGCGGGGGAGAGGGATACGCAGTATTTT. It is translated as CASSVGSAGERDTQYF. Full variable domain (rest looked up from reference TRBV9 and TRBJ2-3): DSGVTQTPKHLITATGQRVTLRCSPRSGDLSVYWYQQSLDQGLQFLIQYYNGEERAKGNILERFSAQQFPDLHSELNLSSLELGDSALYFCASSVGSAGERDTQYFGPGTRLTVL.

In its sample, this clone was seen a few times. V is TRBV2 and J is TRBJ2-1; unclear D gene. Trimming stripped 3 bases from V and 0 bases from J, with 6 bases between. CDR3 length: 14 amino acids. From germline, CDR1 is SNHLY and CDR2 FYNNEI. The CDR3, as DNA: TGTGCCAGCAGTGATTATTCCTCCTACAATGAGCAGTTCTTC. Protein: CASSDYSSYNEQFF.

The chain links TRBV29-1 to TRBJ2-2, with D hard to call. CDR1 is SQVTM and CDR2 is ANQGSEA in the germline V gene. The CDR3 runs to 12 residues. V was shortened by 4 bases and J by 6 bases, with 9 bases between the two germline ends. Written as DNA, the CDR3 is TGCAGCGTTGGGGAAGGCCCCGGGGAGCTGTTTTTT. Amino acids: CSVGEGPGELFF.

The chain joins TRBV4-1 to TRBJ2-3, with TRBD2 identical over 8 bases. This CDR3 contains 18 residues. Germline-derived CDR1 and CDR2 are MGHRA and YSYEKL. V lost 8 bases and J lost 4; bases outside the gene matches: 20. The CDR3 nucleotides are TGCGCCAGCGCCCAACTGTCGGGGGGGCTCTCCCCCTCAGATACGCAGTATTTT. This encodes CASAQLSGGLSPSDTQYF.